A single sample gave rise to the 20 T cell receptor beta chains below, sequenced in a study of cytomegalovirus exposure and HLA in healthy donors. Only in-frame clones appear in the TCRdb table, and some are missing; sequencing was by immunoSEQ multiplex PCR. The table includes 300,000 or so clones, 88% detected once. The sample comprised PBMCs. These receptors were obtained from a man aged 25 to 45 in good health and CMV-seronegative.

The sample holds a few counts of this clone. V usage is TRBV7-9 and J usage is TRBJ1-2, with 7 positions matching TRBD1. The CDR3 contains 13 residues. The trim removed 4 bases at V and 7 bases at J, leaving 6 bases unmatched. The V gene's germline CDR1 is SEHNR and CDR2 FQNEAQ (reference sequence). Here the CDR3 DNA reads TGTGCCAGCAGCTCGACAGGGATTAGTGGCTACACCTTC. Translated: CASSSTGISGYTF.

CDR3 sequence: CASSYLPEQGGEQYF. CDR3 nucleotide sequence: TGTGCCAGCAGTTACTTACCCGAACAGGGGGGCGAGCAGTACTTC. The chain carries TRBV6-5 and TRBJ2-7; 8 nucleotides agree with TRBD1. Germline lookup yields CDR1 MNHEY and CDR2 SVGAGI. J was trimmed by 6 bases and V by 1 base; bases with no gene match: 8. This CDR3 is built from 15 residues.

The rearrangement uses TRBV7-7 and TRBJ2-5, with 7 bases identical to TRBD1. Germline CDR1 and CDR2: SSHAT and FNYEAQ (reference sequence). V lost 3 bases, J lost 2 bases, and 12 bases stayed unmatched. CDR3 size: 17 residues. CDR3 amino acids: CASSFLNGQALQETQYF. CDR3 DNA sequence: TGTGCCAGCAGCTTTCTGAATGGACAGGCCCTACAAGAGACCCAGTACTTC.

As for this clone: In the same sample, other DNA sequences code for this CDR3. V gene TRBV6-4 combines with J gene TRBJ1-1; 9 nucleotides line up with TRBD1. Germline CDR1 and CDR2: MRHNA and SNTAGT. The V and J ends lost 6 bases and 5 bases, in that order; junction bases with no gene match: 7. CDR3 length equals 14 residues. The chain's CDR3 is CASSLDRGSTEAFF. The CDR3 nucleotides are TGTGCCAGCAGCCTCGACAGGGGGAGTACTGAAGCTTTCTTT.

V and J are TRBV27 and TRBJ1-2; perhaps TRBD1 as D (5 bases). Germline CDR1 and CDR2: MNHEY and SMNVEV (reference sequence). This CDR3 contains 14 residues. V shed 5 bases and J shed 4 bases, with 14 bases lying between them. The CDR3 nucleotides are TGTGCCAGCAGTCCAGACAGATCCCTCTATGGCTACACCTTC. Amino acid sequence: CASSPDRSLYGYTF.

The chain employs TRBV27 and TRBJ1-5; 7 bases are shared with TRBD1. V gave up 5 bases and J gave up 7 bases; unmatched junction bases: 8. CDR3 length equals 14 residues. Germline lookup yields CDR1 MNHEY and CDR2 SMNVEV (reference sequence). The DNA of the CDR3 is TGTGCCAGCAGTACGACGGACAGGAGGCAGCCCCAGCATTTT. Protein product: CASSTTDRRQPQHF.

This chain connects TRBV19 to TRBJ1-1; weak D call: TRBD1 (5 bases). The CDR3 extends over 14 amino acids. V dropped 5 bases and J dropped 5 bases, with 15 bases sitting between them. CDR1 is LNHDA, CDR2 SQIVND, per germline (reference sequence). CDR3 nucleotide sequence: TGTGCCAGTAGTTTAATCAGACAGAGAACTGAAGCTTTCTTT. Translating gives CASSLIRQRTEAFF.

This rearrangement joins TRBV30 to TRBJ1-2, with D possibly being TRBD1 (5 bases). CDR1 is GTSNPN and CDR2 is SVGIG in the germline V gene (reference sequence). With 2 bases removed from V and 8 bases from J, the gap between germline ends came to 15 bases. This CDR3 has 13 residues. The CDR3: CAWSPGGRYGYTF. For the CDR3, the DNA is TGTGCCTGGAGTCCCGGGGGACGCTACGGCTACACCTTC.

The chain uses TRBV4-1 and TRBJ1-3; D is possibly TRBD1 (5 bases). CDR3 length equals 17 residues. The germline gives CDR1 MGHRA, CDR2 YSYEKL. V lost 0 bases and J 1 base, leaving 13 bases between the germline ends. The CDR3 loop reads CASSQDLTGFSGNTIYF. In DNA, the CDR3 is TGCGCCAGCAGCCAAGATCTTACAGGTTTTTCTGGAAACACCATATATTTT.

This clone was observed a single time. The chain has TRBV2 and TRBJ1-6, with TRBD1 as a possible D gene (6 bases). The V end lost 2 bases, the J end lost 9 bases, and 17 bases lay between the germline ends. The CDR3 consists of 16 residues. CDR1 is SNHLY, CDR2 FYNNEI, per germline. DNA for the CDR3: TGTGCCAGCAGTGAATTGGAACAGGGATTAGGTTCACCCCTCCACTTT. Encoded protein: CASSELEQGLGSPLHF.

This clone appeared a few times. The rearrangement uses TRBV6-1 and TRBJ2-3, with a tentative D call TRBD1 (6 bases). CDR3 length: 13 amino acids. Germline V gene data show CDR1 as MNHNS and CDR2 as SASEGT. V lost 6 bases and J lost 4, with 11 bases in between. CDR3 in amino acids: CASRLQGPDTQYF. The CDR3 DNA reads TGTGCCAGCAGGCTACAGGGTCCAGATACGCAGTATTTT.

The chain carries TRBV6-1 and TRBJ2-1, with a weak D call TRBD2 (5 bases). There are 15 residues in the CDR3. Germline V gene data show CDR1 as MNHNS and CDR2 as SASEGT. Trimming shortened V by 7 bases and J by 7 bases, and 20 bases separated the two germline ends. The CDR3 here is CASTPSVGAWNEQFF. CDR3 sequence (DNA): TGTGCCAGCACCCCCTCGGTGGGAGCGTGGAATGAGCAGTTCTTC.

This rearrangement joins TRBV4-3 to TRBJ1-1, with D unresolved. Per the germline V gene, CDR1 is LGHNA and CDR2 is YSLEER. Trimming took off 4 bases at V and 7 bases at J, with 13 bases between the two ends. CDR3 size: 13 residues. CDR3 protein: CASSRVRQVEAFF. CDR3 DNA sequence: TGCGCCAGCAGCCGAGTCAGGCAGGTTGAAGCTTTCTTT.

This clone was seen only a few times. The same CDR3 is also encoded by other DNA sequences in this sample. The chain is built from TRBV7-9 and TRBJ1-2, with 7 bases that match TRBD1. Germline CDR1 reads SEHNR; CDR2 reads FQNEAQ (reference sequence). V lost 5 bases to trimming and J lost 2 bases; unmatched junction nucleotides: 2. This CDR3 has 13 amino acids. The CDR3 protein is CASSPQGNYGYTF. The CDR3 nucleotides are TGTGCCAGCAGCCCACAGGGGAACTATGGCTACACCTTC.

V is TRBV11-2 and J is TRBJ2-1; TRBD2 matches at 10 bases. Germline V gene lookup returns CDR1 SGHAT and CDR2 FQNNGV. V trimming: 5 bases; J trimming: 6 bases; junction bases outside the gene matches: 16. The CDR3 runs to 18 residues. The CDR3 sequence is CASSPRRTFSGGLNEQFF. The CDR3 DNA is TGTGCCAGCAGCCCGCGCAGAACCTTTAGCGGGGGGCTCAATGAGCAGTTCTTC.

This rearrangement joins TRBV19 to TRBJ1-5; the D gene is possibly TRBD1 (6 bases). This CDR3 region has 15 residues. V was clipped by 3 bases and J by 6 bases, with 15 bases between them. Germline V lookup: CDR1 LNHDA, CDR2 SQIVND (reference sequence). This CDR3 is CASSMGRGRGQPQHF. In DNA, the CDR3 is TGTGCCAGTAGTATGGGCAGGGGCCGGGGTCAGCCCCAGCATTTT.

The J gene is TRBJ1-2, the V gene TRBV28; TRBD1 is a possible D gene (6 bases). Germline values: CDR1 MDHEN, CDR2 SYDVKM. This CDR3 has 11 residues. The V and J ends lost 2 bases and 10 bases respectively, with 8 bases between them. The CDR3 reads CASSLPGAYTF. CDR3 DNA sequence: TGTGCCAGCAGTTTACCAGGGGCCTACACCTTC.

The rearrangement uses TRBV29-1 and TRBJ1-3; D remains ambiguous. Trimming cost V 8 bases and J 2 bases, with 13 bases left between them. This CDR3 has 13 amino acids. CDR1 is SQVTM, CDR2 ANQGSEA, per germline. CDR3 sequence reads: CSTSYGAGNTIYF. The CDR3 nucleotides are TGCAGCACCTCGTACGGGGCTGGAAACACCATATATTTT.

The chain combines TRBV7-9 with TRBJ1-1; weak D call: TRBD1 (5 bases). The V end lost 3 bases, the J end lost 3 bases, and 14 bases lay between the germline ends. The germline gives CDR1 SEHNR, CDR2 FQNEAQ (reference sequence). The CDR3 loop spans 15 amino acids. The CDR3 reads CASSLVKGEDTEAFF. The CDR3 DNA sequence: TGTGCCAGCAGCTTGGTGAAAGGGGAGGACACTGAAGCTTTCTTT.

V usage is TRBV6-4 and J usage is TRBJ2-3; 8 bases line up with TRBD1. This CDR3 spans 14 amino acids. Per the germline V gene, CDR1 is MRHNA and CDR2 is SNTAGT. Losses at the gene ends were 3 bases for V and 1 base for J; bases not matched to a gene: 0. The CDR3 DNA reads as TGTGCCAGCAGTGAACAGGGGGGCACAGATACGCAGTATTTT. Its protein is CASSEQGGTDTQYF.